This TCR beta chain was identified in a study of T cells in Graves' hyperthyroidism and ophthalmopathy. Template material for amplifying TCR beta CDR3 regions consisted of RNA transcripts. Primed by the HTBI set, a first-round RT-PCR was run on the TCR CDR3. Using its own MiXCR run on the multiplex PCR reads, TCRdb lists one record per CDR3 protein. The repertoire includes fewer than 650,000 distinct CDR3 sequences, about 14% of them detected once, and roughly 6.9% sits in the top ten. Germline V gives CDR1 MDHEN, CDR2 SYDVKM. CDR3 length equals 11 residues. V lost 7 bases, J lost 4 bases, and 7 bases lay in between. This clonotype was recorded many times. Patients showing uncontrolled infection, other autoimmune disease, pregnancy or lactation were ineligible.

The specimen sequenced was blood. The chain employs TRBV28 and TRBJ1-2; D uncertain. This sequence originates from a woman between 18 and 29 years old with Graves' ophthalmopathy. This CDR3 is CASTAFYGYTF. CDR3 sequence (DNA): TGTGCCAGCACGGCGTTCTATGGCTACACCTTC.